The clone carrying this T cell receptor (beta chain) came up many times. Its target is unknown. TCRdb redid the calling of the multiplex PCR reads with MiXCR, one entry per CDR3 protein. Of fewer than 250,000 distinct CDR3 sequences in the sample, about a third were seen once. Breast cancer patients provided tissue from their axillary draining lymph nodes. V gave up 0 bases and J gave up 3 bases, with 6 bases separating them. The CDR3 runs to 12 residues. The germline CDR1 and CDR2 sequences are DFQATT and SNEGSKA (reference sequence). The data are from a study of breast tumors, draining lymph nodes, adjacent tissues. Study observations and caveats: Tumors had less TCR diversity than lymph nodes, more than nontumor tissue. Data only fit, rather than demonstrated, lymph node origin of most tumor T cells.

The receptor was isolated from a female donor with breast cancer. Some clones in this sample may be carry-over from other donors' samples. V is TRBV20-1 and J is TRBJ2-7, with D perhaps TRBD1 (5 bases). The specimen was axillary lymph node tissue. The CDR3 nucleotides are TGCAGTGCTAGAGAAGACAGCTACGAGCAGTACTTC. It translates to CSAREDSYEQYF.